This passage covers 21 T cell receptor beta chains from one sample sequenced in a study of cytomegalovirus exposure and HLA in healthy donors. Use of 60 Vbeta and 13 Jbeta primers characterized the PCR. Sequenced by immunoSEQ multiplex PCR; TCRdb stores in-frame clones only, minus some. The repertoire holds 100,000 to 150,000 clones, about 80% seen once, with 8.9% in the top ten. The sequenced material came from PBMCs. The receptors were sampled from a man aged 25-45 years in good health and CMV-seropositive.

The chain links TRBV13 to TRBJ2-1; D uncertain. This CDR3 is built from 16 residues. Germline loops: CDR1 PRHDT, CDR2 FYEKMQ (reference sequence). Trimming removed 6 bases at V and 2 bases at J, with 17 bases between. CDR3 in amino acids: CASSYTADYPYNEQFF. The CDR3 coding sequence is TGTGCCAGCAGTTATACCGCAGATTACCCCTACAATGAGCAGTTCTTC. Using reference TRBV13 and TRBJ2-1 for the parts outside the CDR3, the full variable domain is AAGVIQSPRHLIKEKRETATLKCYPIPRHDTVYWYQQGPGQDPQFLISFYEKMQSDKGSIPDRFSAQQFSDYHSELNMSSLELGDSALYFCASSYTADYPYNEQFFGPGTRLTVL.

This clone has only one observation. The J gene is TRBJ1-4, the V gene TRBV28, with 10 bases identical to TRBD1. The CDR3 runs to 15 residues. Germline CDR1 is MDHEN and CDR2 is SYDVKM. The V segment lost 5 bases and the J segment 6 bases; nucleotides outside the gene matches: 6. The CDR3 sequence is CASSKDRGQYEKLFF. The CDR3 DNA sequence: TGTGCCAGCAGTAAAGACAGGGGGCAATATGAAAAACTGTTTTTT.

This clone was observed once. Additional DNA sequences in this sample encode the identical CDR3. This chain uses TRBV5-1 with TRBJ2-7; no firm D call. V shed 2 bases and J shed 4 bases, with 4 bases lying between them. Germline-derived CDR1 and CDR2 are SGHRS and YFSETQ. The CDR3 totals 11 residues. The CDR3 protein is CASSFGYEQYF. CDR3 DNA: TGCGCCAGCAGCTTCGGGTACGAGCAGTACTTC.

The V gene is TRBV4-2, the J gene TRBJ2-1, with no clear D. Trimming removed 0 bases from V and 0 bases from J, with 12 bases in between. CDR1 and CDR2 (germline): LGHNA, YNFKEQ. This CDR3 has 17 amino acids. CDR3 in amino acids: CASSQEFTESSYNEQFF. The CDR3 DNA follows: TGTGCCAGCAGCCAAGAATTTACCGAGAGCTCCTACAATGAGCAGTTCTTC.

J is TRBJ2-6 and V is TRBV10-3, with D tentatively TRBD1 (5 bases). The CDR3 runs to 24 residues. The V gene lost 7 bases and the J gene lost 2 bases, with 39 bases spanning the gap. Germline CDR1 and CDR2: ENHRY and SYGVKD. CDR3 DNA: TGTGCCATCACCCCAGGGAAAGGCGCGCCCCAAGCAGGGAAAGGCGCGGCTGGGGCCAACGTCCTGACTTTC. This sequence encodes CAITPGKGAPQAGKGAAGANVLTF.

Concerning this clone itself: Additional DNA sequences in this sample encode the identical CDR3. J is TRBJ1-5 and V is TRBV5-1; a possible D gene is TRBD1 (6 bases). V shed 1 base and J shed 0 bases, with 8 bases lying between them. The CDR3 covers 15 residues. The germline CDR1 and CDR2 sequences are SGHRS and YFSETQ. The CDR3 reads CASSLTGNSNQPQHF. The CDR3 DNA follows: TGCGCCAGCAGCTTGACAGGGAATAGCAATCAGCCCCAGCATTTT.

This chain links TRBV28 with TRBJ1-1; no clear D. V was clipped by 8 bases and J by 3 bases, with 10 bases between them. The germline gives CDR1 MDHEN, CDR2 SYDVKM. This CDR3 is 12 amino acids long. The CDR3 nucleotides read TGTGCCAGCGAACAGACCCACACTGAAGCTTTCTTT. Encoded protein: CASEQTHTEAFF.

The chain joins TRBV9 to TRBJ1-1; unclear D gene. Between the trimmed V and J ends, which lost 0 bases and 0 bases, there was a span of 15 bases. The CDR3 has 17 amino acids. The V gene's germline CDR1 is SGDLS and CDR2 YYNGEE. CDR3 sequence reads: CASSVGPRVGLNTEAFF. CDR3 nucleotides: TGTGCCAGCAGCGTAGGCCCCCGGGTTGGTTTGAACACTGAAGCTTTCTTT. The variable domain in full, completed from reference TRBV9 and TRBJ1-1, reads DSGVTQTPKHLITATGQRVTLRCSPRSGDLSVYWYQQSLDQGLQFLIQYYNGEERAKGNILERFSAQQFPDLHSELNLSSLELGDSALYFCASSVGPRVGLNTEAFFGQGTRLTVV.

CDR3 in amino acids: CATTGGFPEAFF. The CDR3 DNA sequence: TGTGCCACCACAGGGGGCTTCCCTGAAGCTTTCTTT. The V and J genes are TRBV6-1 and TRBJ1-1; 9 bases are a match to TRBD1. Germline trimming cut 10 bases from V and 6 bases from J; bases unmatched to any gene: 6. The CDR3 has 12 amino acids. Per germline, CDR1 MNHNS and CDR2 SASEGT.

The chain is built from TRBV5-1 and TRBJ1-3; D unresolved. CDR3 length equals 15 residues. Trimming took 0 bases from V and 3 from J, leaving 10 bases between them. The germline V gene encodes CDR1 SGHRS and CDR2 YFSETQ. CDR3 sequence: CASSLGINNGNTIYF. As DNA, the CDR3 is TGCGCCAGCAGCTTGGGTATAAATAATGGAAACACCATATATTTT.

In its sample, this clone was seen a few times. The genes are TRBV4-1 and TRBJ2-7, with 9 bases identical to TRBD1. Trimming took 5 bases from V and 7 from J; bases not matched to a gene: 9. CDR1 and CDR2 (germline): MGHRA, YSYEKL. The CDR3 contains 14 residues. CDR3 in amino acids: CASSGGTGFWEQYF. DNA for the CDR3: TGCGCCAGCAGCGGTGGGACAGGGTTTTGGGAGCAGTACTTC.

The table lists this clone with a few counts. This chain uses TRBV11-2 with TRBJ2-7; 8 bases line up with TRBD1. The CDR3 is 15 residues long. Per germline, CDR1 SGHAT and CDR2 FQNNGV. Unmatched junction bases numbered 9, after V lost 4 bases and J lost 4 bases. CDR3 protein: CASSSLRTGIYEQYF. In DNA, the CDR3 is TGTGCCAGCAGCTCTCTTCGGACAGGGATATACGAGCAGTACTTC.

A few counts support this clone. The chain employs TRBV7-9 and TRBJ1-1; D not resolved. The length of the CDR3 is 14 residues. The V gene's germline CDR1 is SEHNR and CDR2 FQNEAQ (reference sequence). V gave up 7 bases and J gave up 3 bases, with 15 bases separating them. As DNA, the CDR3 is TGTGCCAGCACCCCGGGAAGGAGGGACACTGAAGCTTTCTTT. Encoded protein: CASTPGRRDTEAFF.

The chain uses TRBV11-2 and TRBJ1-3; unclear D gene. The CDR3 has 13 residues. The V and J ends lost 1 base and 11 bases respectively, with 12 bases between them. The germline V gene encodes CDR1 SGHAT and CDR2 FQNNGV. Here the CDR3 reads CASSLGGGVSIYF. The CDR3, as DNA: TGTGCCAGCAGCTTAGGTGGCGGGGTTTCCATATATTTT.

The chain has TRBV4-2 and TRBJ2-7; TRBD2 aligns across 10 bases. The ends lost 4 bases at V and 3 bases at J; junction bases unmatched: 12. The CDR3 spans 17 residues. Germline loops: CDR1 LGHNA, CDR2 YNFKEQ. CDR3 amino acids: CASSPESLAGDHYEQYF. As DNA, the CDR3 is TGTGCCAGCAGCCCTGAGAGCCTAGCGGGGGACCACTACGAGCAGTACTTC.

This clone has only one observation. This sequence joins TRBV19 and TRBJ1-2; 7 positions agree with TRBD1. This CDR3 spans 16 amino acids. V lost 7 bases, J lost 0 bases, and 11 bases stayed unmatched. Germline CDR1 is LNHDA and CDR2 is SQIVND (reference sequence). The CDR3 sequence is CASTRDRPPSNYGYTF. The CDR3 bases are TGTGCCAGTACCAGGGACAGACCGCCTTCTAACTATGGCTACACCTTC.

The chain carries TRBV19 and TRBJ1-4; TRBD1 aligns across 9 bases. Germline V gene data show CDR1 as LNHDA and CDR2 as SQIVND (reference sequence). This CDR3 is built from 14 residues. With V trimmed by 9 bases and J by 7 bases, 9 bases remained unmatched. The CDR3 nucleotides are TGTGCCAGCCAAAAAGGGACAGGGATTGAAAAACTGTTTTTT. Amino acids: CASQKGTGIEKLFF.

The chain combines TRBV9 with TRBJ1-5, with TRBD1 as a possible D gene (6 bases). The CDR3 is 15 amino acids. V was shortened by 3 bases and J by 6 bases, with 16 bases between the two germline ends. Germline V gene sequence: CDR1 SGDLS, CDR2 YYNGEE. The CDR3 here is CASSDNRAEVQPQHF. CDR3 nucleotide sequence: TGTGCCAGCAGCGATAACAGGGCTGAGGTTCAGCCCCAGCATTTT.

The chain joins TRBV9 to TRBJ2-3, with 12 bases lining up with TRBD2. Germline trimming cut 3 bases from V and 6 bases from J; bases unmatched to any gene: 8. The CDR3 is made up of 16 amino acids. Germline lookup yields CDR1 SGDLS and CDR2 YYNGEE. The CDR3 region has the DNA TGTGCCAGCAGCGCAAGACTAGCGGGGGTCGAGGATACGCAGTATTTT. This encodes CASSARLAGVEDTQYF.

This chain links TRBV6-6 with TRBJ2-7; 8 positions match TRBD1. Germline CDR1 MNHNY, CDR2 SVGAGI (reference sequence). V was pared by 3 bases and J by 0 bases, with 4 bases of the junction left unmatched. The CDR3 totals 15 residues. In DNA form, the CDR3 reads TGTGCCAGCAGTTATGGGACAGGCAGCTCCTACGAGCAGTACTTC. This encodes CASSYGTGSSYEQYF.

J is TRBJ1-5 and V is TRBV30; D unresolved. CDR3 size: 13 residues. Germline CDR1 reads GTSNPN; CDR2 reads SVGIG (reference sequence). Trimming removed 2 bases at V and 3 bases at J, with 8 bases between. Here the CDR3 reads CAWSWALNQPQHF. The CDR3 nucleotides read TGTGCCTGGAGTTGGGCTCTCAATCAGCCCCAGCATTTT.